This TCR beta chain was observed in a study of T cell responses to AZD1222 COVID-19 vaccine (dated by TCRdb to the early 2020s). Some background on the complete study: A total of around 240 trial participants underwent TCR sequencing, of whom under 220 had received two doses of AZD1222 and around 25 had received two doses of the MenACWY control vaccine. Enrollment into the trials was organized by age into subgroups of 18-55, 56-69 and 70-plus years, and those subgroups contained approximately 150, 30 and 60 TCR-sequenced participants, respectively. Here is what the overall study found, with its caveats: Nearly half of unique spike-specific TCRs reportedly recognized epitopes outside regions mutated in the B.1.351 and B.1.1.7 variants. The vaccine-associated CD4 TCRs covered the entire spike protein, and the dominant responses fell in regions 160-218 and 743-854. No day 14 peak-response samples were available, so repertoires were characterized only after the peak T cell response. Conclusions about previously exposed vaccinees are limited, since just 6 or 7 AZD1222 recipients were seropositive for SARS-CoV-2 at baseline. After two AZD1222 doses, both the breadth and the depth of spike-specific TCRs were significantly higher than at day 0 and than in MenACWY recipients. Participants were mostly white British, with more females than males. The authors suggested clonal diversity may have been underestimated. In the small 56-69-year group, the increase in depth fell short of significance, most likely because of low power.

Per the publication, the time point label means: about 28 days (+/-7) after the second vaccine dose. Because spike-specific TCR depth and breadth did not differ between the two schedules, AZD1222 recipients who got a second dose at roughly 4 weeks were pooled with those who got a second dose at roughly 12 weeks. Vaccinee samples came from UK trials COV001 and COV002, including a single-blind randomized controlled phase 2/3 trial of AZD1222 (ChAdOx1 nCoV-19) in healthy adults. For TCRbeta chain sequencing, PBMC samples were collected from trial participants at day 0 and at day 28 after the second dose. V lost 3 bases and J lost 5 bases; the stretch between them is 11 bases long. The CDR3 goes from the cysteine to the phenylalanine over 13 residues. The DNA shown is the 39-base CDR3, in frame from base 1. The CDR3 regions of human TCRbeta chains were subjected to immunosequencing. Per the source publication's procedure: TCRs in the repertoires were compared against a reference library of SARS-CoV-2-specific TCRs that had been generated with the MIRA antigen-specificity platform. Breadth was defined as the fraction of unique TCRs that were SARS-CoV-2-associated, and depth was defined as the fraction of total T cells that were SARS-CoV-2-associated. Using the MIRA data, each spike-specific TCR was mapped to the spike region that the TCR reacts to and placed in a CD4 or CD8 class. Log10-transformed breadth and depth values were compared by one-way ANOVA with Sidak's multiple comparisons tests. The immuneACCESS repertoire file appears here via TCRdb, limited to in-frame rearrangements. These files lack a portion of the clones; in checked studies, under half of the deficit traces to unresolved V genes, and the cause of the others is not known. The V and J calls and clone size come from that table; D and trimming were worked out from the DNA. Across this sample there are under 170,000 clones, with 80% to 95% seen only once. About 3.3% of the sample is in the top ten clones.

About this clone: What this receptor recognizes is not known. No base-level quality is on record; no much larger clone is a single base apart.

Sequenced here: peripheral blood, sampled 28 days after the second AZD1222 dose. The receptor chain draws on TRBV12-3 or TRBV12-4 and TRBJ2-7; a tentative D match to TRBD1 spans 5 bases. This sequence originates from an adult who received the AZD1222 COVID-19 vaccine. The CDR3 here reads CASSFPPRDEQYF. The nucleotide sequence is TGTGCCAGCAGTTTTCCTCCCAGGGACGAGCAGTACTTC.